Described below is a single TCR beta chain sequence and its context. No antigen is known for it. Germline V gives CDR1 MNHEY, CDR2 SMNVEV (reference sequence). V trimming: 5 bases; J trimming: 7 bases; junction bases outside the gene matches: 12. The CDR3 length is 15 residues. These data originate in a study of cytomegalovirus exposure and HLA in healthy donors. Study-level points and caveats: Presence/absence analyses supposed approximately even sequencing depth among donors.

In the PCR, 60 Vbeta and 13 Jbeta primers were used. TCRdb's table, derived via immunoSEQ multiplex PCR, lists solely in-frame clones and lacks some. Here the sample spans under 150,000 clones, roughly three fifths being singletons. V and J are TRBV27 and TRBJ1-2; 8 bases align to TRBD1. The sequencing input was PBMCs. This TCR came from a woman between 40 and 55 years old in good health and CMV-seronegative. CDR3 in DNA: TGTGCCAGCAGTAAAGCGGCAGGGGGCTCCTCTGGCTACACCTTC. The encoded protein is CASSKAAGGSSGYTF.